The 24 T cell receptor beta chains listed next were all sequenced from one sample in a study of blood T cell repertoires in COVID-19. Using immunoSEQ multiplex PCR, the repertoire was profiled, and TCRdb retains in-frame clones only, with some absent. The sample has roughly 87,000 clones, roughly 88% seen once. The sequenced material came from peripheral blood. The source of these receptors is a man aged 45-65 years with active COVID-19.

Turning to this clone: The junction does not match germline at one end; this may be a read error. The J gene is TRBJ1-2, the V gene TRBV28, with a possible D match to TRBD1 (5 bases). There are 11 residues in the CDR3. The germline gives CDR1 MDHEN, CDR2 SYDVKM. The CDR3 reads CASSLGGLTYF. Written as DNA, the CDR3 is TGTGCCAGCAGTCTCGGGGGACTCACTTACTTC.

This clone was observed a single time. The chain couples TRBV6-6 to TRBJ1-5, with TRBD1 identical over 9 bases. V trimming: 0 bases; J trimming: 4 bases; junction bases outside the gene matches: 1. Germline CDR1 reads MNHNY; CDR2 reads SVGAGI (reference sequence). The length of the CDR3 is 15 residues. The CDR3 DNA is TGTGCCAGCAGTTACTCGGGGACAGGGAATCAGCCCCAGCATTTT. It encodes CASSYSGTGNQPQHF.

This chain links TRBV7-9 with TRBJ1-5; perhaps TRBD1 as D (6 bases). Trimming took 1 base from V and 15 from J, leaving 10 bases between them. The CDR3 has 11 amino acids. Looked up from germline, CDR1 is SEHNR and CDR2 is FQNEAQ (reference sequence). The CDR3 DNA sequence: TGTGCCAGCAGCTTAGGGGGGCCTCCGCATTTT. Translated: CASSLGGPPHF.

The V and J genes are TRBV5-1 and TRBJ2-3, with 10 positions matching TRBD2. V shed 2 bases and J 3 bases; nucleotides not matched to a gene: 3. The germline CDR1 and CDR2 sequences are SGHRS and YFSETQ. The CDR3 is 15 residues long. Here the CDR3 DNA reads TGCGCCAGCAGCTTACTAGCGGGGAGTACAGATACGCAGTATTTT. This codes for CASSLLAGSTDTQYF.

This clone was detected only once. The V and J genes are TRBV29-1 and TRBJ1-5; TRBD1 aligns across 8 bases. The V gene's germline CDR1 is SQVTM and CDR2 ANQGSEA. Trimming took 6 bases from V and 5 from J; bases not matched to a gene: 18. CDR3 length: 17 residues. CDR3 region: CSVQRVLTGARDQPQHF. DNA of the CDR3: TGCAGCGTCCAAAGGGTTCTGACAGGGGCTAGGGATCAGCCCCAGCATTTT. Full variable domain (remainder filled in from reference TRBV29-1 and TRBJ1-5): SAVISQKPSRDICQRGTSLTIQCQVDSQVTMMFWYRQQPGQSLTLIATANQGSEATYESGFVIDKFPISRPNLTFSTLTVSNMSPEDSSIYLCSVQRVLTGARDQPQHFGDGTRLSIL.

The chain combines TRBV27 with TRBJ1-2, with D possibly TRBD1 on 6 matching bases. The CDR3 consists of 13 residues. Germline CDR1 is MNHEY and CDR2 is SMNVEV (reference sequence). Trimming left V 5 bases short and J 1 base short, with 8 bases between. In nucleotides, the CDR3 is TGTGCCAGCAGTGCAGGGGTTAACTATGGCTACACCTTC. Its protein is CASSAGVNYGYTF.

The chain links TRBV4-1 to TRBJ2-1; TRBD2 aligns across 9 bases. With 1 base clipped from V and 3 bases from J, the junction kept 7 bases outside the gene matches. Germline values: CDR1 MGHRA, CDR2 YSYEKL. CDR3 length equals 17 residues. CDR3 nucleotide sequence: TGCGCCAGCAGCCAAGGACTGGTAGCGGGAGACTACAATGAGCAGTTCTTC. It encodes CASSQGLVAGDYNEQFF.

This rearrangement joins TRBV19 to TRBJ2-3; D is ambiguous. The germline V gene has CDR1 LNHDA and CDR2 SQIVND (reference sequence). This CDR3 has 14 residues. The germline V and J ends were trimmed by 1 base and 1 base, with 6 bases remaining between them. In DNA, the CDR3 is TGTGCCAGTAGTATAGGCATAGGCACAGATACGCAGTATTTT. Translated: CASSIGIGTDTQYF.

This chain connects TRBV9 to TRBJ2-7; 7 bases map to TRBD1. The germline CDR1 and CDR2 sequences are SGDLS and YYNGEE. V lost 3 bases to trimming and J lost 6 bases; unmatched junction nucleotides: 12. The CDR3 runs 15 residues. The CDR3 DNA reads as TGTGCCAGCAGCGCTAGGACCGGACAGGTGGGCGAGCAGTACTTC. This sequence encodes CASSARTGQVGEQYF.

The J gene is TRBJ1-1, the V gene TRBV18; D is possibly TRBD1 (5 bases). Trimming stripped 1 base from V and 2 bases from J, with 8 bases between. From germline, CDR1 is KGHSH and CDR2 LQKENI. The CDR3 loop spans 14 amino acids. CDR3 DNA: TGTGCCAGCTCACCACGACAGACCAACACTGAAGCTTTCTTT. Protein sequence: CASSPRQTNTEAFF.

The chain links TRBV24-1 to TRBJ2-1; D is perhaps TRBD1 (5 bases). Germline assignment: CDR1 KGHDR and CDR2 SFDVKD. CDR3 length: 14 residues. Trimming stripped 3 bases from V and 6 bases from J, with 11 bases between. For the CDR3, the DNA is TGTGCCACCAGTGATCACTCCGACAGCAATGAGCAGTTCTTC. Encoded protein: CATSDHSDSNEQFF.

V usage is TRBV6-4 and J usage is TRBJ2-3, with 14 bases fitting TRBD2. The CDR3 is made up of 14 amino acids. J was trimmed by 6 bases and V by 6 bases; bases with no gene match: 2. Per the germline V gene, CDR1 is MRHNA and CDR2 is SNTAGT. As DNA, the CDR3 is TGTGCCAGCAGCCGACTAGCGGGGGGGGATACGCAGTATTTT. Translating it yields CASSRLAGGDTQYF.

This clone occurred once. CDR3 sequence (DNA): TGTGCCAGCCAAGGACAGGGCGACACTGAAGCTTTCTTT. This encodes CASQGQGDTEAFF. J is TRBJ1-1 and V is TRBV10-3; 8 bases line up with TRBD1. This CDR3 comprises 13 residues. Germline V gene data show CDR1 as ENHRY and CDR2 as SYGVKD. V trimming: 10 bases; J trimming: 3 bases; junction bases outside the gene matches: 7.

The V gene is TRBV2, the J gene TRBJ1-5; tentative D call: TRBD1 (5 bases). Germline V gene sequence: CDR1 SNHLY, CDR2 FYNNEI. Trimming left V 0 bases short and J 0 bases short, with 12 bases between. The CDR3 loop spans 17 amino acids. The CDR3: CASSEAPGGSSNQPQHF. The CDR3 DNA follows: TGTGCCAGCAGTGAAGCGCCCGGGGGGAGTAGCAATCAGCCCCAGCATTTT.

V is TRBV2 and J is TRBJ2-1; weak D call: TRBD1 (6 bases). Per the germline V gene, CDR1 is SNHLY and CDR2 is FYNNEI. Trimming took off 5 bases at V and 0 bases at J, with 17 bases between the two ends. The CDR3 extends over 17 amino acids. Here the CDR3 DNA reads TGTGCCAGCAGTAGCTGGGGACACCCCGGCTCCTACAATGAGCAGTTCTTC. Translation: CASSSWGHPGSYNEQFF.

This clone was seen only once. The chain uses TRBV6-2 or TRBV6-3 and TRBJ2-1; 13 bases match TRBD2. The trim removed 6 bases at V and 7 bases at J, leaving 6 bases unmatched. CDR1 and CDR2 from the germline V gene are MNHEY and SVGEGT. The CDR3 spans 15 residues. CDR3: CASSRGTSGVNEQFF. DNA of the CDR3: TGTGCCAGCAGCAGGGGGACTAGCGGGGTGAATGAGCAGTTCTTC.

The chain carries TRBV30 and TRBJ2-6, with D unresolved. The CDR3 is 13 residues long. The germline V gene encodes CDR1 GTSNPN and CDR2 SVGIG (reference sequence). V dropped 5 bases and J dropped 0 bases, with 5 bases sitting between them. CDR3 coding DNA: TGTGCCTGGTCAGTCTCTGGGGCCAACGTCCTGACTTTC. This gives the protein CAWSVSGANVLTF.

This clone was detected once. The V and J genes are TRBV6-2 or TRBV6-3 and TRBJ2-1; 11 nucleotides align to TRBD2. From germline, CDR1 is MNHEY and CDR2 SVGEGT. There are 17 residues in the CDR3. The V gene end was trimmed by 5 bases and the J gene end by 9 bases; junction bases not matched to a gene: 15. CDR3 in amino acids: CASSTPRSSGRAGEQFF. Written as DNA, the CDR3 is TGTGCCAGCAGTACGCCTCGAAGTAGCGGGAGGGCCGGTGAGCAGTTCTTC.

The J gene is TRBJ1-2, the V gene TRBV4-1; 7 bases map to TRBD1. J lost 2 bases, V lost 4 bases, and 7 bases had no gene match. Germline CDR1 is MGHRA and CDR2 is YSYEKL. This CDR3 is built from 15 residues. The CDR3 sequence is CASSPGTAWNYGYTF. CDR3 nucleotide sequence: TGCGCCAGCAGCCCCGGGACAGCTTGGAACTATGGCTACACCTTC.

This clone was recorded once. The J gene is TRBJ2-6, the V gene TRBV9; unclear D gene. Germline assignment: CDR1 SGDLS and CDR2 YYNGEE. This CDR3 is built from 17 residues. V was pared by 4 bases and J by 1 base, with 15 bases between. CDR3 sequence (DNA): TGTGCCAGCAGCCCCCAGACGGCGACTTCTGGGGCCAACGTCCTGACTTTC. It translates to CASSPQTATSGANVLTF.

The gene calls are TRBV7-9 and TRBJ1-5; D uncertain. In germline, CDR1 is SEHNR, CDR2 FQNEAQ (reference sequence). The germline V and J ends were trimmed by 5 bases and 4 bases, with 12 bases remaining between them. The CDR3 is 14 residues long. CDR3 loop: CASSPVGGNQPQHF. The CDR3 DNA sequence: TGTGCCAGCAGCCCGGTGGGAGGGAATCAGCCCCAGCATTTT.

The gene calls are TRBV29-1 and TRBJ2-1; 10 positions agree with TRBD2. Trimming cost V 4 bases and J 7 bases; bases outside gene matches: 10. CDR3 size: 15 residues. CDR1 is SQVTM and CDR2 is ANQGSEA in the germline V gene. DNA for the CDR3: TGCAGCGTTGCGAGGGGATCTAGCGGGAGTAATGAGCAGTTCTTC. Its protein is CSVARGSSGSNEQFF.

This chain connects TRBV4-3 to TRBJ2-3, with D possibly TRBD1 on 5 matching bases. Deletions cut 4 bases from V and 6 bases from J, with 14 bases between. Per germline, CDR1 LGHNA and CDR2 YSLEER. The CDR3 is 14 amino acids. CDR3 sequence: CASSPLFGADTQYF. CDR3 bases: TGCGCCAGCAGCCCCCTTTTTGGGGCGGATACGCAGTATTTT.

J is TRBJ1-4 and V is TRBV10-3; no definite D call. The V end was cut by 0 bases, the J end by 7 bases, with 21 bases between. The V gene's germline CDR1 is ENHRY and CDR2 SYGVKD. The CDR3 contains 18 residues. The CDR3 nucleotides read TGTGCCATCAGTGAGTCGGTGTCCGCCACAGTAGGAATTGAAAAACTGTTTTTT. It codes for CAISESVSATVGIEKLFF.